A selection of T cell receptor beta chains follows, all from one sample in a study of a mutant IDH1 vaccine in newly diagnosed glioma. These receptors' antigens are unknown. Sequencing was performed with immunoSEQ multiplex PCR; in TCRdb, only in-frame clones are kept and a portion is missing. The repertoire consists of about 50,000 clones, with roughly 76% occurring once and the leading ten covering around 5%. The material was PBMCs, obtained from a glioma patient whose treatment included an IDH1 peptide vaccine. The receptors derive from a man aged 45-65 years with glioma. The CDR3 runs from the conserved cysteine through the conserved F or W. D genes are given only for firm matches.

D gene: .
V gene: TRBV7-9
CDR3 protein: CASSPPQRATEAFF

D gene: .
V gene: TRBV27
CDR3 protein: CASSLEGGGWGEQYF

D gene: .
V gene: TRBV4-2
CDR3 protein: CASSHSRGNTDTQYF

D gene: .
V gene: TRBV5-6
CDR3 protein: CASSFGGVDEKLFF

D gene: .
V gene: TRBV9
CDR3 protein: CASSVYMNTEAFF

D gene: .
V gene: TRBV19
CDR3 protein: CASSWTTRETQYF

D gene: TRBD1
V gene: TRBV7-9
CDR3 protein: CASSAQGEGNEKLFF

D gene: .
V gene: TRBV18
CDR3 protein: CASSSTWDTEAFF

D gene: .
V gene: TRBV28
CDR3 protein: CASSFVSNQPQHF

D gene: TRBD2
V gene: TRBV19
CDR3 protein: CASSIGLAASYEQYF

D gene: TRBD2
V gene: TRBV4-1
CDR3 protein: CASGQRGVSTDTQYF

D gene: .
V gene: TRBV5-4
CDR3 protein: CASSLFAGTDYGYTF

D gene: .
V gene: TRBV6-1
CDR3 protein: CATDQDRANYGYTF

D gene: .
V gene: TRBV10-1
CDR3 protein: CASSETGGRTDTQYF

D gene: .
V gene: TRBV7-9
CDR3 protein: CASRLIAYGTDTQYF

D gene: .
V gene: TRBV7-8
CDR3 protein: CASSLQGGGEKLFF

D gene: .
V gene: TRBV7-8
CDR3 protein: CASSEGTGGYEKLFF

D gene: .
V gene: TRBV6-5
CDR3 protein: CASSQTGKSYGYTF

D gene: .
V gene: TRBV28
CDR3 protein: CASSLPRDTEAFF

D gene: TRBD2
V gene: TRBV10-3
CDR3 protein: CAISSGRTIGANVLTF

D gene: .
V gene: TRBV4-1
CDR3 protein: CASSQGPDRSTYEQYF

D gene: .
V gene: TRBV7-9
CDR3 protein: CASSLGARDQPQHF

D gene: .
V gene: TRBV9
CDR3 protein: CASSVVRSTEAFF

D gene: .
V gene: TRBV9
CDR3 protein: CASSVDWEGSGGYTF

D gene: TRBD1
V gene: TRBV9
CDR3 protein: CASSAGQGAGYGYTF

D gene: TRBD1
V gene: TRBV30
CDR3 protein: CAWRDTGGGQPQHF

D gene: .
V gene: TRBV28
CDR3 protein: CASSLPRGRGTPSTDTQYF

D gene: .
V gene: TRBV30
CDR3 protein: CARRTGWGYTF

D gene: .
V gene: TRBV5-1
CDR3 protein: CASSLEEGLDEQYF

D gene: .
V gene: TRBV9
CDR3 protein: CASSRVRTGELFF

D gene: .
V gene: TRBV5-4
CDR3 protein: CASSLLTGQGSGETQYF

D gene: TRBD2
V gene: TRBV20-1
CDR3 protein: CRGGYKETQYF

D gene: .
V gene: TRBV2
CDR3 protein: CASSLSTNEKLFF

D gene: TRBD2
V gene: TRBV4-1
CDR3 protein: CASSHVGRGDSYEQYF

D gene: .
V gene: TRBV19
CDR3 protein: CASRETNQETQYF

D gene: .
V gene: TRBV15
CDR3 protein: CATSIARNTEAFF

D gene: .
V gene: TRBV2
CDR3 protein: CASSGGGRVPSGELFF

D gene: .
V gene: TRBV14
CDR3 protein: CASSQGPTLGETQYF

D gene: .
V gene: TRBV4-2
CDR3 protein: CASSQDWDGSYEQYF

D gene: .
V gene: TRBV6-5
CDR3 protein: CASSSQGLSPLHF

D gene: TRBD2
V gene: TRBV10-3
CDR3 protein: CAIRPTGTSNANEQFF

D gene: .
V gene: TRBV7-9
CDR3 protein: CASSSDRKAYGYTF

D gene: .
V gene: TRBV7-9
CDR3 protein: CASSFSYEQYF

D gene: .
V gene: TRBV10-3
CDR3 protein: CAISEGQRYEQYF

D gene: .
V gene: TRBV11-2
CDR3 protein: CASSLDLGPAYEQYF

D gene: .
V gene: TRBV20-1
CDR3 protein: CSARRADTQYF

D gene: TRBD1
V gene: TRBV6-1
CDR3 protein: CASRGQAGNYGYTF

D gene: .
V gene: TRBV11-3
CDR3 protein: CASSPVGEYNEQFF

D gene: .
V gene: TRBV4-1
CDR3 protein: CASSQGQNTGELFF

D gene: TRBD1
V gene: TRBV5-4
CDR3 protein: CASSLGGAIKPQHF

D gene: .
V gene: TRBV19
CDR3 protein: CASSIVPIIWGLLEKLFF

D gene: .
V gene: TRBV7-8
CDR3 protein: CASRLSGTDTQYF

D gene: .
V gene: TRBV19
CDR3 protein: CASSIGPTIRSFYEQYF

D gene: TRBD1
V gene: TRBV6-5
CDR3 protein: CASSFQGAIYEQYF

D gene: .
V gene: TRBV28
CDR3 protein: CASSSSLGEQYF